The 27 T cell receptor beta chains below come from one sample, sequenced in a study of CD8 T cells in Susac syndrome. RNA, at roughly 0.45 to 1 ug, was reverse transcribed with random hexamers. TCRdb reprocessed the immunoSEQ multiplex PCR reads with MiXCR, giving one entry per CDR3 protein. The table has about 47,000 distinct CDR3 sequences, 85% to 95% seen once. Sequencing input: CD8+ T cells from PBMCs. The receptors originated from a human donor in good health.

V is TRBV4-2 and J is TRBJ2-3; 7 nucleotides agree with TRBD2. CDR1 is LGHNA and CDR2 is YNFKEQ in the germline V gene. V lost 1 base to trimming and J lost 7 bases; unmatched junction nucleotides: 11. This CDR3 spans 16 amino acids. CDR3 nucleotide sequence: TGTGCCAGCAGCCAAGGGGAGCGGGATGGGGCCCATACGCAGTATTTT. Encoded protein: CASSQGERDGAHTQYF.

This chain joins TRBV25-1 and TRBJ1-2; D unclear. The germline V gene encodes CDR1 MGHDK and CDR2 SYGVNS. V was trimmed by 1 base and J by 4 bases, leaving 16 bases between them. The CDR3 runs 16 residues. CDR3 DNA: TGTGCCAGCAGTGAATCCCCGGCGTATGGGATCTATGGCTACACCTTC. This gives the protein CASSESPAYGIYGYTF.

V and J are TRBV7-9 and TRBJ2-7; 8 nucleotides agree with TRBD2. The V segment lost 5 bases and the J segment 4 bases; nucleotides outside the gene matches: 10. Germline-derived CDR1 and CDR2 are SEHNR and FQNEAQ (reference sequence). The CDR3 length is 15 residues. The CDR3 sequence: CASSRIAGTVYEQYF. The CDR3 nucleotides are TGTGCCAGCAGCCGAATAGCGGGAACCGTATACGAGCAGTACTTC.

The gene calls are TRBV30 and TRBJ2-1; D not certain. The CDR3 is 14 residues long. Per germline, CDR1 GTSNPN and CDR2 SVGIG (reference sequence). CDR3: CATQTPRHYNEQFF. CDR3 bases: TGTGCTACCCAAACCCCTCGGCACTACAATGAGCAGTTCTTC.

The V gene is TRBV6-2 or TRBV6-3, the J gene TRBJ1-5; D is possibly TRBD1 (5 bases). CDR1 and CDR2 (germline): MNHEY, SVGEGT. The CDR3 extends over 14 amino acids. The germline V and J ends were trimmed by 2 bases and 7 bases, with 12 bases remaining between them. CDR3 DNA sequence: TGTGCCAGCAGTTACGTGGGGGTCGGGCAGCCCCAGCATTTT. This translates into CASSYVGVGQPQHF.

J is TRBJ2-2 and V is TRBV7-2; maybe TRBD2 (5 bases). CDR1 and CDR2 (germline): SGHTA, FQGNSA. V lost 5 bases, J lost 6 bases, and 10 bases lay in between. This CDR3 comprises 13 residues. The CDR3 loop reads CASSPLAPGELFF. The CDR3 region has the DNA TGTGCCAGCAGCCCGCTAGCCCCCGGGGAGCTGTTTTTT. Using reference TRBV7-2 and TRBJ2-2 for the parts outside the CDR3, the full variable domain is GAGVSQSPSNKVTEKGKDVELRCDPISGHTALYWYRQSLGQGLEFLIYFQGNSAPDKSGLPSDRFSAERTGGSVSTLTIQRTQQEDSAVYLCASSPLAPGELFFGEGSRLTVL.

This chain links TRBV10-3 with TRBJ2-5; 9 bases line up with TRBD2. The junction had 12 bases not matched to a gene; V was cut back by 7 bases and J by 3 bases. CDR1 and CDR2 (germline): ENHRY, SYGVKD. There are 16 residues in the CDR3. DNA for the CDR3: TGTGCCATCAAAACAGAAATAGCGGGAGCCAAAGAGACCCAGTACTTC. As protein: CAIKTEIAGAKETQYF.

The rearrangement joins TRBV29-1 to TRBJ2-7, with no clear D. CDR1 is SQVTM, CDR2 ANQGSEA, per germline. V was pared by 4 bases and J by 5 bases, with 6 bases between. This CDR3 region has 10 residues. The CDR3, as DNA: TGCAGCGTTGTTGCCCACGAGCAGTACTTC. Translation gives CSVVAHEQYF.

The rearrangement joins TRBV7-9 to TRBJ2-1; TRBD1 agrees at 9 bases. This CDR3 has 15 residues. Germline loops: CDR1 SEHNR, CDR2 FQNEAQ (reference sequence). J lost 9 bases, V lost 3 bases, and 9 bases had no gene match. The CDR3 nucleotides read TGTGCCAGCAGCTTTAGCGACAGGGGGAATGGTGAGCAGTTCTTC. Its translation: CASSFSDRGNGEQFF.

The chain uses TRBV6-2 or TRBV6-3 and TRBJ2-4; perhaps D is TRBD1 or TRBD2 (6 bases each). V lost 2 bases, J lost 1 base, and 12 bases lay in between. The CDR3 runs 16 residues. The germline V gene encodes CDR1 MNHEY and CDR2 SVGEGT. The CDR3 nucleotides are TGTGCCAGCAGTTACGGGGGGCGATCGGCCAAAAACATTCAGTACTTC. It is translated as CASSYGGRSAKNIQYF.

The V call is TRBV6-5, the J call TRBJ2-1; 11 bases align to TRBD2. Trimming removed 2 bases from V and 4 bases from J; junction bases left unmatched: 7. Germline CDR1 is MNHEY and CDR2 is SVGAGI. CDR3 length equals 17 residues. DNA for the CDR3: TGTGCCAGCAGTTACGAGGCTAGCGGGAGGCCTTACAATGAGCAGTTCTTC. Encoded protein: CASSYEASGRPYNEQFF.

The chain employs TRBV7-9 and TRBJ2-1; 8 positions agree with TRBD1. The CDR3 contains 15 residues. CDR1 and CDR2 (germline): SEHNR, FQNEAQ (reference sequence). The V gene end was trimmed by 0 bases and the J gene end by 4 bases; junction bases not matched to a gene: 2. Written as DNA, the CDR3 is TGTGCCAGCAGCTTAGCGGGACAGGCTTACAATGAGCAGTTCTTC. Its protein is CASSLAGQAYNEQFF.

This chain joins TRBV14 and TRBJ2-3, with no clear D. Trimming removed 4 bases at V and 0 bases at J, with 8 bases between. This CDR3 has 14 amino acids. Per germline, CDR1 SGHDN and CDR2 FVKESK. CDR3: CASSPYSSTDTQYF. In DNA form, the CDR3 reads TGTGCCAGCAGCCCCTATAGTAGCACAGATACGCAGTATTTT.

V and J are TRBV19 and TRBJ1-5, with unresolved D. V shed 7 bases and J shed 3 bases, with 16 bases lying between them. The CDR3 is 15 amino acids. Germline CDR1 and CDR2: LNHDA and SQIVND (reference sequence). CDR3 sequence reads: CASNWAIKNNQPQHF. The CDR3 DNA follows: TGTGCCAGTAACTGGGCCATAAAAAACAATCAGCCCCAGCATTTT.

This sequence joins TRBV29-1 and TRBJ2-5, with D hard to call. The germline gives CDR1 SQVTM, CDR2 ANQGSEA. CDR3 length: 11 amino acids. V was cut by 4 bases and J by 4 bases, with 7 bases left in between. The CDR3 coding sequence is TGCAGCGTTGGAGGTCTAGAGACCCAGTACTTC. Its translation: CSVGGLETQYF.

The CDR3 nucleotides are TGTGCCAGCAGGGGCCGGGACAGATTAAACACTGAAGCTTTCTTT. This gives the protein CASRGRDRLNTEAFF. The V and J genes are TRBV7-9 and TRBJ1-1; 7 positions agree with TRBD1. Germline V CDR1 and CDR2: SEHNR, FQNEAQ (reference sequence). V lost 6 bases and J lost 2; bases outside the gene matches: 9. The CDR3 has 15 amino acids.

This clonotype was observed a few times. The chain links TRBV14 to TRBJ2-7; D not certain. Trimming took off 0 bases at V and 1 base at J, with 4 bases between the two ends. The CDR3 is made up of 13 amino acids. The germline V gene encodes CDR1 SGHDN and CDR2 FVKESK. The CDR3 protein is CASSQDPSYEQYF. The CDR3 DNA sequence: TGTGCCAGCAGCCAAGATCCGTCCTACGAGCAGTACTTC. The full variable domain, in which reference TRBV14 and TRBJ2-7 provide the parts outside the CDR3, is EAGVTQFPSHSVIEKGQTVTLRCDPISGHDNLYWYRRVMGKEIKFLLHFVKESKQDESGMPNNRFLAERTGGTYSTLKVQPAELEDSGVYFCASSQDPSYEQYFGPGTRLTVT.

The gene calls are TRBV19 and TRBJ1-2; tentatively, D is TRBD1 (6 bases). Germline CDR1 LNHDA, CDR2 SQIVND (reference sequence). V dropped 3 bases and J dropped 8 bases, with 13 bases sitting between them. The CDR3 extends over 13 amino acids. The CDR3 is CASSMGYREGYTF. For the CDR3, the DNA is TGTGCCAGTAGTATGGGCTACAGGGAGGGCTACACCTTC. Full variable domain (remainder filled in from reference TRBV19 and TRBJ1-2): DGGITQSPKYLFRKEGQNVTLSCEQNLNHDAMYWYRQDPGQGLRLIYYSQIVNDFQKGDIAEGYSVSREKKESFPLTVTSAQKNPTAFYLCASSMGYREGYTFGSGTRLTVV.

The V and J genes are TRBV7-9 and TRBJ2-2; D gene unclear. This CDR3 has 14 amino acids. Trimming took 1 base from V and 1 from J, leaving 4 bases between them. The germline V gene has CDR1 SEHNR and CDR2 FQNEAQ (reference sequence). The CDR3 reads CASSLEGNTGELFF. DNA of the CDR3: TGTGCCAGCAGCTTAGAAGGGAACACCGGGGAGCTGTTTTTT. The variable domain in full, with the rest retrieved from reference TRBV7-9 and TRBJ2-2, is DTGVSQNPRHKITKRGQNVTFRCDPISEHNRLYWYRQTLGQGPEFLTYFQNEAQLEKSRLLSDRFSAERPKGSFSTLEIQRTEQGDSAMYLCASSLEGNTGELFFGEGSRLTVL.

Only one count was recorded for this clonotype. The chain carries TRBV4-3 and TRBJ2-1, with TRBD2 matching 12 bases. The J segment lost 7 bases and the V segment lost 4 bases, leaving 5 bases of the junction unmatched. Germline V gene data show CDR1 as LGHNA and CDR2 as YSLEER. The CDR3 sequence is 15 residues long. CDR3 region: CASSLTSGSDNEQFF. The CDR3 coding sequence is TGCGCCAGCAGCCTGACTAGCGGGAGTGATAATGAGCAGTTCTTC.

This rearrangement joins TRBV7-2 to TRBJ2-7; 9 bases agree with TRBD2. The V gene end was trimmed by 3 bases and the J gene end by 0 bases; junction bases not matched to a gene: 12. There are 18 residues in the CDR3. Germline loops: CDR1 SGHTA, CDR2 FQGNSA. The CDR3 sequence: CASSFGLAGFASSYEQYF. DNA for the CDR3: TGTGCCAGCAGCTTTGGCCTAGCGGGGTTTGCGAGCTCCTACGAGCAGTACTTC.

The chain carries TRBV19 and TRBJ2-5; D gene ambiguous. Trimming stripped 7 bases from V and 4 bases from J, with 19 bases between. The CDR3 covers 15 residues. The V gene's germline CDR1 is LNHDA and CDR2 SQIVND (reference sequence). The DNA of the CDR3 is TGTGCCAGTACGGTAACGGACCGATGGGGAGAGACCCAGTACTTC. It translates to CASTVTDRWGETQYF.

CDR3 nucleotide sequence: TGTGCCAGCAGTTTTACCCGGGGCCCGAACACTGAAGCTTTCTTT. Amino acid sequence: CASSFTRGPNTEAFF. The chain is built from TRBV7-9 and TRBJ1-1, with a possible D match to TRBD1 (5 bases). The CDR3 is 15 residues long. V was trimmed by 6 bases and J by 1 base, leaving 15 bases between them. CDR1 is SEHNR and CDR2 is FQNEAQ in the germline V gene (reference sequence).

This clonotype was recorded only once. The rearrangement uses TRBV9 and TRBJ1-1; 8 bases line up with TRBD1. The V gene end was trimmed by 3 bases and the J gene end by 7 bases; junction bases not matched to a gene: 2. From germline, CDR1 is SGDLS and CDR2 YYNGEE. The CDR3 spans 12 residues. Written as DNA, the CDR3 is TGTGCCAGCAGCGCAGGGGGCATTGAAGCTTTCTTT. Its protein is CASSAGGIEAFF.

This clonotype turned up a few times. V is TRBV19 and J is TRBJ2-7, with D unresolved. From germline, CDR1 is LNHDA and CDR2 SQIVND (reference sequence). The CDR3 is 13 residues long. Trimming took 4 bases from V and 0 from J, leaving 7 bases between them. The DNA for the CDR3 is TGTGCCAGTAGTAGCGGCTCCTCCTACGAGCAGTACTTC. Translated: CASSSGSSYEQYF.

The chain has TRBV29-1 and TRBJ2-2; 7 nucleotides match TRBD1. With 4 bases clipped from V and 4 bases from J, the junction kept 12 bases outside the gene matches. The CDR3 is 16 residues long. Per the germline V gene, CDR1 is SQVTM and CDR2 is ANQGSEA. In DNA form, the CDR3 reads TGCAGCGTTGCCCCACTAACAGGGGACGGCACCGGGGAGCTGTTTTTT. It specifies CSVAPLTGDGTGELFF.

V gene TRBV9 combines with J gene TRBJ2-7; the D gene could be TRBD1 or TRBD2 (5 bases each). The CDR3 contains 14 residues. Germline V gene lookup returns CDR1 SGDLS and CDR2 YYNGEE. Trimming removed 3 bases from V and 3 bases from J, with 13 bases in between. The CDR3 reads CASSGAGGGYEQYF. The DNA of the CDR3 is TGTGCCAGCAGCGGGGCCGGTGGGGGCTACGAGCAGTACTTC.